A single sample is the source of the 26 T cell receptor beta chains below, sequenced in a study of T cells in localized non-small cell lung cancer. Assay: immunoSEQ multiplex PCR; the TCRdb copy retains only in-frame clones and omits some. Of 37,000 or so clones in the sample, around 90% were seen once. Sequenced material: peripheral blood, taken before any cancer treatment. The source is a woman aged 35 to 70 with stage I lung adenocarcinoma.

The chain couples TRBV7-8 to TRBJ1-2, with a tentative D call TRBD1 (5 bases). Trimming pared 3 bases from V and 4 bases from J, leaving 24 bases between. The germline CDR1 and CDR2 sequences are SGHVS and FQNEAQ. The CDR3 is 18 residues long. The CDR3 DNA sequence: TGTGCCAGCAGCTTGTGGAATCGTAGAGGGGTACATGGCTATGGCTACACCTTC. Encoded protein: CASSLWNRRGVHGYGYTF.

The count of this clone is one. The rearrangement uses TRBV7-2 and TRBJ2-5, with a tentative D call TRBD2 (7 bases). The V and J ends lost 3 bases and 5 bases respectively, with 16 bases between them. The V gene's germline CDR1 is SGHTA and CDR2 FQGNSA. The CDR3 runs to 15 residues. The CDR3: CASSFTGGSKETQYF. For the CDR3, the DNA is TGTGCCAGCAGCTTCACGGGGGGCAGTAAGGAGACCCAGTACTTC.

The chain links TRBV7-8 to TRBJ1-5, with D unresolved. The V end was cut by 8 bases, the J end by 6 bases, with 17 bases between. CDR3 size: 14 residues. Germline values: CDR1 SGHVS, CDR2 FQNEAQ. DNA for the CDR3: TGTGCCAGCTCTTCCGCCGAGGAGGGTCAGCCCCAGCATTTT. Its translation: CASSSAEEGQPQHF. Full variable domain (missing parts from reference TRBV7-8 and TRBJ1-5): GAGVSQSPRYKVAKRGQDVALRCDPISGHVSLFWYQQALGQGPEFLTYFQNEAQLDKSGLPSDRFFAERPEGSVSTLKIQRTQQEDSAVYLCASSSAEEGQPQHFGDGTRLSIL.

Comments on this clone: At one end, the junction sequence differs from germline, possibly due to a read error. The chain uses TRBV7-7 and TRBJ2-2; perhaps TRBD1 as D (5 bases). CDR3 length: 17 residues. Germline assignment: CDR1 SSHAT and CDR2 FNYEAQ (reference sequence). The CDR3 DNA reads TGTGCTAGCAGCCAAACCCAGGACACCGCGAACACCGGGGAGCTGTTTTTT. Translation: CASSQTQDTANTGELFF.

The DNA for the CDR3 is TGTGCCAGCAGCTTAGCCAGGGGTGGTGCCGGGGAGCTGTTTTTT. Encoded protein: CASSLARGGAGELFF. The chain recombines TRBV7-9 with TRBJ2-2, with D perhaps matching TRBD1 (6 bases). Germline V gene data show CDR1 as SEHNR and CDR2 as FQNEAQ (reference sequence). The CDR3 has 15 amino acids. Trimming stripped 0 bases from V and 6 bases from J, with 11 bases between.

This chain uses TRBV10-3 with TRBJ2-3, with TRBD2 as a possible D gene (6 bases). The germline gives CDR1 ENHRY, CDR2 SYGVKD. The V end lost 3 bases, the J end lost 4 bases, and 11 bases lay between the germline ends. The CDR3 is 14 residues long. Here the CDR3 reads CAISDAGKSDTQYF. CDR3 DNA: TGTGCCATCAGTGACGCGGGGAAGTCAGATACGCAGTATTTT.

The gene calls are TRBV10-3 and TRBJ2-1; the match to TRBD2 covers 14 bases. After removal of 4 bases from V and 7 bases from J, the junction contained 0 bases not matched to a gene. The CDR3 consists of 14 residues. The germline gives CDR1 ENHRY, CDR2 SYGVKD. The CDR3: CAISGTSGRNEQFF. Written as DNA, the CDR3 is TGTGCCATCAGTGGGACTAGCGGGAGGAATGAGCAGTTCTTC.

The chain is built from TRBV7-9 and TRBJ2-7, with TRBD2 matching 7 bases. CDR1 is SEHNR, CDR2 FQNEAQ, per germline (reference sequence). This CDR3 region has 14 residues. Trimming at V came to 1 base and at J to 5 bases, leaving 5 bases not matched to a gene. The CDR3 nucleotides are TGTGCCAGCAGCTTAGTGACTAGCACCCACGAGCAGTACTTC. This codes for CASSLVTSTHEQYF.

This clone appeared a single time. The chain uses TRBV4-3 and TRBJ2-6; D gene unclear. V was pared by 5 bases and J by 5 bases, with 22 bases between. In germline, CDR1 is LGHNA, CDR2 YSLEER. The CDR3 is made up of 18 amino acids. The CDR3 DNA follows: TGCGCCAGCAGCAGTCTTTTAGGACGTCAAAGTCGGGCCAACGTCCTGACTTTC. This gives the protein CASSSLLGRQSRANVLTF.

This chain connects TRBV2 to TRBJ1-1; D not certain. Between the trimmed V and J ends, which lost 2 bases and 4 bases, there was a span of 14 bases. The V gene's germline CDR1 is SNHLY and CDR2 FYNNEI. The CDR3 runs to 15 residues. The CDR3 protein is CASSENVGGVTEAFF. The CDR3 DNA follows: TGTGCCAGCAGTGAAAACGTCGGAGGTGTCACTGAAGCTTTCTTT. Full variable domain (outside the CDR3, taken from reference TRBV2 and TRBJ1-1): EPEVTQTPSHQVTQMGQEVILRCVPISNHLYFYWYRQILGQKVEFLVSFYNNEISEKSEIFDDQFSVERPDGSNFTLKIRSTKLEDSAMYFCASSENVGGVTEAFFGQGTRLTVV.

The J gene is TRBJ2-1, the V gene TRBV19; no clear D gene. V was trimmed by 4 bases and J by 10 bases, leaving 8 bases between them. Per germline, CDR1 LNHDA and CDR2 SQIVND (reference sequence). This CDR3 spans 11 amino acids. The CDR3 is CASSNSVEQFF. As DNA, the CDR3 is TGTGCCAGTAGTAACTCGGTGGAGCAGTTCTTC.

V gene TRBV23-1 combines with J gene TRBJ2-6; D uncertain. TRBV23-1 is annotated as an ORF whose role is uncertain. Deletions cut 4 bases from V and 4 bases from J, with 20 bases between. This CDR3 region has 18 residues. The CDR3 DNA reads TGCGCCAGCAGTCCCGAGCGCGGTCGGTTGTCAGGGGCCAACGTCCTGACTTTC. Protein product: CASSPERGRLSGANVLTF.

Here the CDR3 reads CASSIGDRARWTGELFF. Here the CDR3 DNA reads TGTGCCAGTAGTATAGGGGACAGGGCCCGATGGACCGGGGAGCTGTTTTTT. This rearrangement joins TRBV19 to TRBJ2-2; TRBD1 matches 9 bases. V was pared by 1 base and J by 5 bases, with 8 bases of the junction left unmatched. The length of the CDR3 is 17 residues. The germline gives CDR1 LNHDA, CDR2 SQIVND (reference sequence).

The CDR3 is CASTLGMGTGEAFF. The CDR3 coding sequence is TGTGCCAGCACCTTAGGGATGGGTACAGGTGAAGCTTTCTTT. The J gene is TRBJ1-1, the V gene TRBV27; D might be TRBD1 (5 bases). V lost 7 bases and J lost 7, with 19 bases in between. Germline V gene data show CDR1 as MNHEY and CDR2 as SMNVEV (reference sequence). The CDR3 runs to 14 residues.

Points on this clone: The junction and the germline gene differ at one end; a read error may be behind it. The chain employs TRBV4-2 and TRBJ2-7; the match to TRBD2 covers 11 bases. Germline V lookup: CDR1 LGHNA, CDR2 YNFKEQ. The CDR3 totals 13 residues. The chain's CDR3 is CASSLGLAGGTSF. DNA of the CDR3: TGTGCCAGCAGCTTGGGCCTAGCGGGAGGTACTAGTTTC.

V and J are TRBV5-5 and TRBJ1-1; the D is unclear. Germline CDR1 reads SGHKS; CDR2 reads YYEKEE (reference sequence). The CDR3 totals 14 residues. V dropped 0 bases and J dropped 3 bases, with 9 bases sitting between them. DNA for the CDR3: TGTGCCAGCAGCTTGGAGGGTTCATACACTGAAGCTTTCTTT. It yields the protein CASSLEGSYTEAFF.

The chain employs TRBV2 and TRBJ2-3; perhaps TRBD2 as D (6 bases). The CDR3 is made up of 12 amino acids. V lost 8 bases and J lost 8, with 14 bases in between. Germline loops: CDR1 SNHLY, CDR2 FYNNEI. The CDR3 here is CASGGISGTQYF. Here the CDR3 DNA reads TGTGCCAGCGGGGGGATATCGGGTACGCAGTATTTT.

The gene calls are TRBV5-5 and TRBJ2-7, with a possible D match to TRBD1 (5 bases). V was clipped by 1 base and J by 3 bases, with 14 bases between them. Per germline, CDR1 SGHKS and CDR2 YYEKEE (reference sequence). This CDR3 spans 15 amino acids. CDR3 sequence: CASSLFAGWYYEQYF. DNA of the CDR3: TGTGCCAGCAGCTTGTTTGCAGGGTGGTACTACGAGCAGTACTTC. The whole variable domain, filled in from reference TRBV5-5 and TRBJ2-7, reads DAGVTQSPTHLIKTRGQQVTLRCSPISGHKSVSWYQQVLGQGPQFIFQYYEKEERGRGNFPDRFSARQFPNYSSELNVNALLLGDSALYLCASSLFAGWYYEQYFGPGTRLTVT.

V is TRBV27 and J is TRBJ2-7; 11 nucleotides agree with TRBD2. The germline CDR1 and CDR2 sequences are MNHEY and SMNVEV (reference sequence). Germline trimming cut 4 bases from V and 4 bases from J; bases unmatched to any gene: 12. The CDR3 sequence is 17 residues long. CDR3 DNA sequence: TGTGCCAGCAGTTATGGGACTAGCGGTCTTGAGGGTTACGAGCAGTACTTC. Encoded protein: CASSYGTSGLEGYEQYF.

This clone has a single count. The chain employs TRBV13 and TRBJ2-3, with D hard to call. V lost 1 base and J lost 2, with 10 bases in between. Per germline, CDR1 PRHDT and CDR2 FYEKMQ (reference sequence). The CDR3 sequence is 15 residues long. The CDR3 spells CASSLARALTDTQYF. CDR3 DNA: TGTGCCAGCAGCTTAGCGCGAGCTCTCACAGATACGCAGTATTTT.

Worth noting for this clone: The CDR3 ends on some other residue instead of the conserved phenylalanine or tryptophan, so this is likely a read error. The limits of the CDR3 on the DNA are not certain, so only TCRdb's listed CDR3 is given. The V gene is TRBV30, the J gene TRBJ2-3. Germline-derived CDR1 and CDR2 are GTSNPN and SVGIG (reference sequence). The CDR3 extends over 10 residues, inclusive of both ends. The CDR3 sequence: CAWSVSPRGE.

The CDR3 DNA reads TGTGCCGGTGGACAGGGGGACACCTACAATGAGCAGTTCTTC. Protein product: CAGGQGDTYNEQFF. The gene calls are TRBV30 and TRBJ2-1, with 10 bases aligning to TRBD1. V shed 8 bases and J 2 bases; nucleotides not matched to a gene: 6. The CDR3 is 14 amino acids. Per the germline V gene, CDR1 is GTSNPN and CDR2 is SVGIG (reference sequence).

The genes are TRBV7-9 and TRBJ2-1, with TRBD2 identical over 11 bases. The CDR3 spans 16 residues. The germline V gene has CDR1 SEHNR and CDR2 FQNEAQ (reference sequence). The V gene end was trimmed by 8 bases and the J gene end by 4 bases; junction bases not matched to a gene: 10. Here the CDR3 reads CASGTLAGGFYNEQFF. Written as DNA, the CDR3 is TGTGCCAGCGGAACATTAGCGGGAGGGTTTTACAATGAGCAGTTCTTC.

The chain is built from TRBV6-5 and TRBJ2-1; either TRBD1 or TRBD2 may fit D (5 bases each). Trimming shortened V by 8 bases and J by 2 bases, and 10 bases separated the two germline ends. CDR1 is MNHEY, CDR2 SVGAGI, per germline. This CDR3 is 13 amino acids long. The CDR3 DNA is TGTGCCAGCGGGACCTCGCCCTACAATGAGCAGTTCTTC. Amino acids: CASGTSPYNEQFF.

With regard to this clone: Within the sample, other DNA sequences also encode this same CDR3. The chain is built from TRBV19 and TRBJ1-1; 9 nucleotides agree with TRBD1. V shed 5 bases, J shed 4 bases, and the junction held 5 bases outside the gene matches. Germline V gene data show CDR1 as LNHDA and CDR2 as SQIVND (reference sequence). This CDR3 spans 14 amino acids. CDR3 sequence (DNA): TGTGCCAGTAGTGCCACAGGGGGCGGCACTGAAGCTTTCTTT. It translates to CASSATGGGTEAFF.

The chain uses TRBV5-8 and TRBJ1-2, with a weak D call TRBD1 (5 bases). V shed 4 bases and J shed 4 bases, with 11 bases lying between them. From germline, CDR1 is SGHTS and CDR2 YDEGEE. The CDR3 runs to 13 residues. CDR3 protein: CASSRDGAYGYTF. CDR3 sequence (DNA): TGTGCCAGCAGCCGCGATGGGGCCTATGGCTACACCTTC. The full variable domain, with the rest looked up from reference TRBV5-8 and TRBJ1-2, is EAGVTQSPTHLIKTRGQQATLRCSPISGHTSVYWYQQALGLGLQFLLWYDEGEERNRGNFPPRFSGRQFPNYSSELNVNALELEDSALYLCASSRDGAYGYTFGSGTRLTVV.